This TCR beta chain stems from a study of T cells after yellow fever vaccination. The CDR3 runs to 15 residues. Germline trimming cut 3 bases from V and 0 bases from J; bases unmatched to any gene: 4. Germline V gene lookup returns CDR1 SQVTM and CDR2 ANQGSEA. Notes on the study in general: After the booster, nearly 98% of CD4 and roughly nine tenths of CD8 primary-response clones were re-detected.

This clonotype has at least ten counts. Its antigen is unknown. TCR cDNA, made by 5'RACE template switching, carried an added universal primer site and UMIs. TCRdb fed the 5' RACE reads into MiXCR, producing one record per CDR3 protein. The data contain 200,000 to 300,000 distinct CDR3 sequences, roughly 6.8% of them singletons. Here the sequenced sample was CD4+ T cells sorted from PBMCs, taken on the day of the yellow fever booster vaccination. The chain carries TRBV29-1 and TRBJ2-1, with 8 bases fitting TRBD2. The clonotype comes from a man aged 30 to 39 who received the YFV17D yellow fever vaccine. CDR3 amino acids: CSVETSVSSYNEQFF. The CDR3 DNA reads TGCAGCGTTGAGACTAGCGTGAGCTCCTACAATGAGCAGTTCTTC.